This section outlines one TCR beta chain sequence together with its context. The antigen remains unidentified. The source of the sample is a study of shared clonotypes between healthy human individuals. Study-level results: What rarefaction showed was incomplete sorted-subset sequencing despite large depth. Read depth was anticipated to influence clonotype sharing among donors.

Replicate PCRs run on sorted subsets employed 200 ng DNA, some 33,000 T cell genomes. Sequencing was performed with immunoSEQ multiplex PCR; in TCRdb, only in-frame clones are kept and a portion is missing. Of 1.4 million or so clones listed, 98% were seen once; the top ten hold over 0.3%. In germline, CDR1 is LGHNA, CDR2 YSLEER. The CDR3 contains 13 residues. V dropped 4 bases and J dropped 4; count of bases not matched to a gene: 2. This chain uses TRBV4-3 with TRBJ2-7, with 9 bases lining up with TRBD1. The TCR comes from a man aged 25 to 40 in good health. Sequences were obtained from naive CD4+ T cells sorted from blood. Subset of the sample: CD45RA+ positively selected. CDR3: CASSRDRVYEQYF. The CDR3 DNA reads TGCGCCAGCAGCCGGGACAGGGTATACGAGCAGTACTTC.